This T cell receptor (beta chain) came from a study of blood T cell repertoires in COVID-19 (dated by TCRdb to 2020 to 2021). About the investigation overall: Collaborator samples came from the United States, Italy and Spain and covered acute and convalescent phases of COVID-19. The material from the prospective study consisted of cDNA or gDNA derived from T cells, B-cell-depleted T cells, or PBMCs. Samples were obtained from the ongoing ImmuneRACE study (first 160 participants) and from over 1,000 subjects provided by 6 global collaborators. Subjects who had been exposed to COVID-19, were actively infected with it, or had recovered from it provided the deeply sampled blood TCRbeta repertoires that made up the dataset. A de-identified subject ID, COVID-19 status, age in years and sex were almost always included in the sample metadata. Where HLA class I and class II types were available, the types were taken from metadata supplied by the sample provider, not from assay-based typing. The repertoires were made available in a free public database intended to serve as a resource for research on the immune response to SARS-CoV-2.

This clone occurred once. Its antigen has not been determined. Within one base of it there is no much larger clone, and no base qualities were kept. Collaborating institutions collected whole blood in K2EDTA tubes following their own protocols. For TCRbeta analysis, collaborators shipped samples as frozen whole blood, isolated PBMCs, or DNA extracted from either of those sample types. The V and J ends are trimmed by 1 base and 6 bases, leaving 10 bases between them. The CDR3 sequence holds 13 residues, the cysteine and phenylalanine included. Of all the DNA, just the CDR3 is kept, 39 bases in frame from base 1. In the germline V gene, CDR1 corresponds to LGHNA and CDR2 to YNFKEQ. The immunoSEQ Assay, a bias-controlled multiplex PCR, was used to amplify TCRbeta CDR3 regions from genomic DNA. The source study handled its data this way. Nucleated cell counts per sample were estimated from amplification of reference gene primers within the assay. To quantify the absolute abundance of each unique TCRbeta CDR3 rearrangement, sequence reads were collapsed and filtered. For each sample, productive Simpson clonality was calculated as the square root of Simpson's diversity index over productive rearrangements. Entries here come from immuneACCESS through TCRdb and include only in-frame sequences with V and J called. Some clones fail to appear in such tables; in the studies checked, an unresolved V gene covers under half of the shortfall, and the cause of the remainder is unknown. V and J calls and clone size are copied from that table; D and trimming were computed from the DNA. A total of 70,000 or so clones appear in this sample, 75% to 90% of them only once. Approximately 1.9% of the sample goes to the ten largest clones.

Points the paper makes about the study in general: The quantity of clinical and demographic metadata differed by source and by participant and was supplied without curation.

In this chain, TRBV4-2 is recombined with TRBJ2-7; TRBD1 is possibly the D segment (6 matching bases). Material for sequencing was peripheral blood. The receptor was isolated from a man aged 30-40 years with acute or convalescent COVID-19. At the DNA level, the sequence is TGTGCCAGCAGCCAAGCAAGGGGGAGCGAGCAGTACTTC. Its protein product is CASSQARGSEQYF.